This TCR beta chain emerged from a study of cytomegalovirus exposure and HLA in healthy donors. In the case of this clone: Its antigen is not identified.

The approximately 120-subject validation cohort, separate from the roughly 700-subject first cohort, included the donors. The method was immunoSEQ multiplex PCR; TCRdb's version includes in-frame clones alone and lacks a portion of them. Among over 150,000 clones listed, 96% were seen once. General study findings and limits: TCR beta chains numbering more than 150 were designated cytomegalovirus-associated.

The sample comprised PBMCs. This clonotype originated in a woman aged 18-29 years in good health and CMV-seronegative.

The CDR3 region has the DNA TGCAGCGTTGAGAGTGGAGACAGGGGGGAGGACTATGGCTACACCTTC. It codes for CSVESGDRGEDYGYTF. This chain connects TRBV29-1 to TRBJ1-2, with 9 bases fitting TRBD1. J gave up 3 bases and V 3 bases, and 11 bases lay outside the gene matches. CDR3 length equals 16 residues. CDR1 is SQVTM and CDR2 is ANQGSEA in the germline V gene.